Given below is one TCR beta chain in context. Its antigen is unknown. The data stem from a study of cytomegalovirus exposure and HLA in healthy donors. Study conclusions and caveats: Associated with cytomegalovirus, according to the listing, were 170 or so TCR beta chains.

PCR involved 60 Vbeta and 13 Jbeta primers. TCRdb's copy holds only in-frame clones and misses some; the assay was immunoSEQ multiplex PCR. Of around 130,000 clones listed, more than 60% are singletons. The source material was PBMCs. This TCR was sampled from a man aged 18 to 30 in good health and CMV-seronegative.

The CDR3 reads CASSIDDRGNQPQHF. CDR3 nucleotide sequence: TGTGCCAGTAGTATAGACGACAGGGGCAATCAGCCCCAGCATTTT. This chain uses TRBV19 with TRBJ1-5; 7 bases map to TRBD1. This CDR3 region has 15 residues. Germline assignment: CDR1 LNHDA and CDR2 SQIVND (reference sequence). V shed 0 bases, J shed 2 bases, and the junction held 1 base outside the gene matches.